Listed below are T cell receptor beta chains from one sample, sequenced in a study of T cells in Graves' hyperthyroidism and ophthalmopathy. TCRdb passed the multiplex PCR reads through MiXCR, listing each CDR3 protein once. The table includes 600,000 or so distinct CDR3 sequences, 46% detected once. Sequencing was carried out using peripheral blood or thyroid tissue (not recorded which). The receptors were sampled from a woman aged 18-29 years with Graves' hyperthyroidism. The CDR3 runs from the conserved cysteine through the conserved F or W. The order of the fields is D gene, clone size, V gene, J gene, CDR3 protein, CDR3 DNA. A D gene is named only where the DNA matches it firmly. Where a row states a size, it is once, few, many or the class of an expanded clone; other rows omit it.

>-|-|TRBV2|TRBJ1-5
CASGRDGGLQPQHF
TGTGCCAGCGGGAGGGACGGGGGATTGCAGCCCCAGCATTTT
>TRBD2|-|TRBV7-2|TRBJ2-7
CASSLEWGLAGSYEQYF
TGTGCCAGCAGCTTAGAGTGGGGACTAGCGGGCTCCTACGAGCAGTACTTC
>-|once|TRBV2|TRBJ1-2
CASSEVRGGETF
TGTGCCAGCAGTGAGGTTAGGGGTGGCGAGACCTTC
>-|many|TRBV9|TRBJ1-6
CASSARGLGSPLHF
TGTGCCAGCAGCGCAAGAGGACTGGGTTCACCCCTCCACTTT
>TRBD1|many|TRBV29-1|TRBJ2-7
CSVGRGNEQYF
TGCAGCGTTGGCAGGGGGAACGAGCAGTACTTC
>-|-|TRBV9|TRBJ1-1
CASSEGLVNTEAFF
TGTGCCAGCAGCGAGGGTTTAGTGAACACTGAAGCTTTCTTT
>TRBD2|-|TRBV10-3|TRBJ2-7
CAISEPGTSGSGEQYF
TGTGCCATCAGTGAGCCAGGGACTAGCGGGAGTGGCGAGCAGTACTTC
>-|-|TRBV7-2|TRBJ2-5
CASSFGQRQETQYF
TGTGCCAGCAGCTTCGGACAGAGACAAGAGACCCAGTACTTC
>-|-|TRBV20-1|TRBJ2-5
CSARPGWGRRQETQYF
TGCAGTGCTAGACCAGGGTGGGGCCGACGGCAAGAGACCCAGTACTTC
>-|-|TRBV7-9|TRBJ1-4
CASSKTTTNEKLFF
TGTGCCAGCAGCAAAACAACAACTAATGAAAAACTGTTTTTT
>-|-|TRBV12-3/TRBV12-4|TRBJ2-5
CASSLNRDVGEETQYF
TGTGCCAGCAGCCTAAACCGGGACGTCGGGGAAGAGACCCAGTACTTC
>-|-|TRBV29-1|TRBJ2-5
CSVRSGETQYF
TGCAGCGTCCGATCAGGAGAGACCCAGTACTTC
>TRBD2|-|TRBV10-3|TRBJ2-2
CAIKLAGEGEQFF
TGTGCCATCAAACTAGCGGGAGAGGGTGAGCAGTTTTTT
>-|few|TRBV14|TRBJ1-1
CASSQDPGENTEAFF
TGTGCCAGCAGCCAAGATCCAGGGGAGAACACTGAAGCTTTCTTT
>TRBD2|few|TRBV5-1|TRBJ2-7
CASSMGLDTYEQYF
TGCGCCAGCAGCATGGGACTAGACACCTACGAGCAGTACTTC
>TRBD2|few|TRBV2|TRBJ2-7
CASSEGTSGTYEQYF
TGTGCCAGCAGTGAAGGGACTAGCGGGACCTACGAGCAGTACTTC
>TRBD2|-|TRBV10-3|TRBJ2-2
CASSAGTSGELFF
TGTGCCAGCAGTGCCGGGACTAGCGGGGAGCTGTTTTTT
>-|many|TRBV10-3|TRBJ2-7
CAIRGASETYEQYF
TGTGCCATCAGGGGGGCTAGCGAAACCTACGAGCAGTACTTC
>-|many|TRBV20-1|TRBJ2-2
CSASGQNTGELFF
TGCAGTGCTAGCGGGCAGAACACCGGGGAGCTGTTTTTT
>-|-|TRBV10-3|TRBJ1-1
CAIKEEPRNTEAFF
TGTGCCATCAAGGAAGAGCCCAGGAACACTGAAGCTTTCTTT
>TRBD1|few|TRBV7-4|TRBJ2-5
CAFYTGTGGWETQYF
TGTGCCTTTTACACCGGGACAGGGGGCTGGGAGACCCAGTACTTC
>-|once|TRBV30|TRBJ2-7
CAWSLDRPYEQYF
TGTGCCTGGAGTTTAGACAGGCCCTACGAGCAGTACTTC
>-|many|TRBV2|TRBJ2-7
CASRYAYEQYF
TGTGCCAGCAGATACGCCTACGAGCAGTACTTC
>TRBD1|-|TRBV7-6|TRBJ2-7
CASSGTGQRYEQYF
TGTGCCAGCTCCGGGACAGGTCAACGCTACGAGCAGTACTTC
>-|-|TRBV7-9|TRBJ1-5
CASSLGVVVQPQHF
TGTGCCAGCAGCTTAGGTGTGGTGGTGCAGCCCCAGCATTTT
>-|-|TRBV9|TRBJ1-1
CASSVDPGELTEAFF
TGTGCCAGCAGCGTAGATCCAGGGGAATTAACTGAAGCTTTCTTT
>-|many|TRBV10-3|TRBJ1-1
CAISESIRVAFF
TGTGCCATCAGTGAGTCGATCAGGGTGGCTTTCTTT
>-|many|TRBV15|TRBJ2-7
CATSRFTTDLREQYF
TGTGCCACCAGCAGGTTCACCACAGACCTAAGGGAGCAGTACTTC
>-|-|TRBV15|TRBJ2-2
CATSSKGQNTGELFF
TGTGCCACCAGCAGCAAGGGACAGAACACCGGGGAGCTGTTTTTT
>-|-|TRBV2|TRBJ2-7
CASRTSGSPTVQYF
TGTGCCAGCAGGACAAGCGGATCCCCCACGGTTCAATACTTC
>-|few|TRBV7-3|TRBJ2-5
CASSIGTVQETQYF
TGTGCCAGCAGCATCGGGACGGTCCAAGAGACCCAGTACTTC
>-|-|TRBV2|TRBJ1-4
CAREATGRGEKLFF
TGTGCTAGAGAGGCAACAGGGCGAGGTGAAAAACTGTTTTTT
>TRBD1|-|TRBV10-3|TRBJ1-1
CAIGTGVINTEAFF
TGTGCCATAGGGACAGGGGTTATTAACACTGAAGCTTTCTTT
>-|-|TRBV10-3|TRBJ1-6
CAISESGHNSPLHF
TGTGCCATCAGTGAGTCGGGACATAATTCACCCCTCCACTTT
>TRBD2|few|TRBV19|TRBJ2-7
CASSRIAGGYEQYF
TGTGCCAGTAGCAGGATAGCGGGAGGTTACGAGCAGTACTTC
>TRBD2|few|TRBV4-3|TRBJ2-5
CASSQVAGGGETQYF
TGCGCCAGCAGCCAAGTTGCGGGAGGAGGAGAGACCCAGTACTTC
>TRBD2|many|TRBV9|TRBJ2-7
CASSATAGAPEQYF
TGTGCCAGCAGCGCAACAGCGGGAGCGCCCGAGCAGTACTTC
>-|-|TRBV10-3|TRBJ2-5
CAISLWSQETQYF
TGTGCCATCAGTTTATGGAGCCAAGAGACCCAGTACTTC
>-|-|TRBV12-3/TRBV12-4|TRBJ1-2
CASSLKQGHWGYTF
TGTGCCAGCAGTTTAAAACAGGGCCACTGGGGCTACACCTTC
>-|-|TRBV6-2/TRBV6-3|TRBJ1-5
CASSYFATGSASPQHF
TGTGCCAGCAGTTACTTCGCGACAGGTTCAGCGTCGCCCCAGCATTTT
>TRBD1|-|TRBV20-1|TRBJ2-5
CSASEGGAGRETQYF
TGCAGTGCTAGTGAAGGGGGCGCGGGTCGGGAGACCCAGTACTTC
>-|-|TRBV20-1|TRBJ2-1
CSATPTGQRYEQFF
TGCAGTGCTACACCCACGGGCCAGCGCTATGAGCAGTTCTTC
>TRBD1|-|TRBV20-1|TRBJ1-4
CSARRDSVATNEKLFF
TGCAGTGCTAGACGGGACAGTGTTGCAACTAATGAAAAACTGTTTTTT
>-|-|TRBV2|TRBJ1-1
CASSESGLRTEAFF
TGTGCCAGCAGTGAAAGCGGGCTCAGAACTGAAGCTTTCTTT
>-|many|TRBV29-1|TRBJ1-2
CSVVKVAYGYTF
TGCAGCGTTGTAAAGGTGGCCTATGGCTACACCTTC
>TRBD1|-|TRBV19|TRBJ2-7
CASSINNRGFRNEQYF
TGTGCCAGTAGTATCAATAACAGGGGTTTTCGTAACGAGCAGTACTTC
>-|many|TRBV24-1|TRBJ1-5
CATGEAGTWQPQHF
TGTGCCACCGGGGAAGCGGGGACGTGGCAGCCCCAGCATTTT
>-|-|TRBV20-1|TRBJ1-6
CSAKGGNGKSPLHF
TGCAGTGCTAAGGGGGGAAACGGGAAGTCACCCCTCCACTTT